The sequence of this T cell receptor beta chain was determined in a study of cytomegalovirus exposure and HLA in healthy donors (dated by TCRdb to 2017 to 2019). Regarding the study in general: A later analysis indicated that the roughly 120 validation repertoires were generated on the platform also employed for the 600 to 750 repertoires of the first cohort. The study aimed to test whether cataloging public T cell receptors could reveal signatures of past pathogen exposure. A separate validation cohort of 100 to 150 different subjects was used in addition to the roughly 670-subject first cohort. To predict cytomegalovirus infection status, the study combined high-throughput TCR immunosequencing, statistical association of individual TCRs with disease status, and machine learning. What the research found in general, with its limitations: The validation cohort had no HLA typing available for a later analysis, so co-occurrence within that cohort was assessed over all 120 or so repertoires. A few of the identified cytomegalovirus-associated TCR beta chains were confirmed in vitro to be specific for cytomegalovirus antigens. The classifier was reported to diagnose cytomegalovirus status with high specificity and sensitivity in both the original and validation cohorts. It was suggested by the authors that the approach could potentially be generalized to other disease states and immunological phenotypes. Most TCR sequences were observed very rarely across donors, whereas some public TCRs were present in many individuals. A total of some 180 TCR beta chains were listed by the study as associated with cytomegalovirus. Subsequent analysis determined that TCRs grouped into clusters in the first cohort also showed a tendency toward co-occurrence across the 120 or so validation repertoires, and 94% of cluster scores exceeded 0.

The donors were included in the validation cohort of over a hundred subjects, a group kept apart from the roughly 700-subject first cohort. The library was prepared using the immunoSEQ multiplex PCR assay. In the original analysis: A statistical classification framework was developed to diagnose cytomegalovirus status using the catalog of TCR beta chain sequences. In its TCRdb copy, this immuneACCESS table keeps in-frame sequences only and misses some clones. Where compared with another copy, unresolved V genes explain less than half of these, and the others have no known cause. That table is the source of V, J and clone size, and D and trimming were worked out from the DNA. This sample is represented by 150,000 to 200,000 clones; just under 85% of them were singletons. The top ten clonotypes cover around 2.5% of the sample. This clone came up a few times. Its antigen has not been determined. Per-base qualities were not stored, and no clone one base away is much larger.

V is shortened by 6 bases, J by 1 base, and the region joining them spans 13 bases. Taken from cysteine to phenylalanine, the CDR3 has 14 residues. Solely the CDR3 DNA is kept, with 42 bases framed from the first base. CDR1 and CDR2 are drawn from the germline V gene: SGHVS, FQNEAQ. Sequenced: PBMCs. Recombination connected TRBV7-8 to TRBJ2-7, with the D gene not clear enough to name. The sequence was obtained from a man aged 25 to 45 in good health and CMV-seropositive. DNA sequence: TGTGCCAGCAGTCCCGGGTCCTCTTCCTACGAGCAGTACTTC. Its protein product is CASSPGSSSYEQYF.